What follows are 21 T cell receptor beta chains derived from one specimen sequenced in a study of T-cell memory formation after mild COVID-19. TCRdb re-called the 5' RACE reads with MiXCR, one entry per CDR3 protein. Counted here are hundreds of thousands of distinct CDR3 sequences, under 20% occurring once; the ten biggest clones make up about 12%. What was sequenced was PBMCs or a T cell subset sorted from them (not recorded which). Receptors originate from an adult woman who had mild COVID-19 (a few samples of this study predate the infection). Cell type and time point are not known.

This chain uses TRBV9 with TRBJ2-7, with unresolved D. The V end was cut by 1 base, the J end by 2 bases, with 16 bases between. The CDR3 is made up of 16 amino acids. CDR1 and CDR2 from the germline V gene are SGDLS and YYNGEE. The CDR3 reads CASSVNYLAPTYEQYF. As DNA, the CDR3 is TGTGCCAGCAGCGTAAACTACCTGGCGCCTACCTACGAGCAGTACTTC.

This clonotype came up a few times. V usage is TRBV23-1 and J usage is TRBJ2-5; D possibly corresponds to TRBD1 (5 bases). TRBV23-1 is noted as an ORF with a role that remains uncertain. With 9 bases removed from V and 2 bases from J, the gap between germline ends came to 16 bases. The CDR3 sequence is 14 residues long. The CDR3 reads CARDLPRVQETQYF. The CDR3 region has the DNA TGCGCCAGGGATCTTCCCAGGGTGCAAGAGACCCAGTACTTC.

In this sample, this clonotype turned up once. The rearrangement joins TRBV7-6 to TRBJ1-3; D is unresolved. V gave up 5 bases and J gave up 0 bases, with 11 bases separating them. From germline, CDR1 is SGHVS and CDR2 FNYEAQ. The CDR3 length is 15 residues. CDR3 sequence: CASSPTFNSGNTIYF. CDR3 sequence (DNA): TGTGCCAGCAGCCCCACTTTTAACTCTGGAAACACCATATATTTT.

The chain is built from TRBV5-1 and TRBJ2-1, with 14 bases matching TRBD2. The V segment lost 3 bases and the J segment 0 bases; nucleotides outside the gene matches: 2. In germline, CDR1 is SGHRS, CDR2 YFSETQ. CDR3 length equals 17 residues. Here the CDR3 reads CASSSGLAGVSYNEQFF. CDR3 nucleotides: TGCGCCAGCAGCTCGGGACTAGCGGGGGTCTCCTACAATGAGCAGTTCTTC.

There are a few counts of this clonotype. This chain uses TRBV30 with TRBJ2-3, with D possibly TRBD2 on 5 matching bases. Germline CDR1 is GTSNPN and CDR2 is SVGIG (reference sequence). The CDR3 sequence is 13 residues long. Between the trimmed V and J ends, which lost 5 bases and 2 bases, there was a span of 11 bases. The DNA of the CDR3 is TGTGCCTGGTCGGCGGGTTACACAGATACGCAGTATTTT. Translated, it gives CAWSAGYTDTQYF.

The chain has TRBV14 and TRBJ2-1; D is undetermined. V lost 1 base and J lost 7, with 8 bases in between. The CDR3 covers 13 residues. Germline loops: CDR1 SGHDN, CDR2 FVKESK. For the CDR3, the DNA is TGTGCCAGCAGCCAAGGGCTGGGGAATGAGCAGTTCTTC. Amino acids: CASSQGLGNEQFF.

This clonotype was found many times. The chain employs TRBV7-8 and TRBJ2-1, with TRBD2 identical over 7 bases. J was trimmed by 5 bases and V by 3 bases; bases with no gene match: 7. CDR3 length: 15 amino acids. Germline values: CDR1 SGHVS, CDR2 FQNEAQ. The CDR3 DNA sequence: TGTGCCAGCAGCTTGGGAGGGCCGGGGGACAATGAGCAGTTCTTC. This codes for CASSLGGPGDNEQFF.

The V call is TRBV18, the J call TRBJ1-2; D unresolved. The CDR3 has 10 residues. Trimming took 10 bases from V and 7 from J, leaving 10 bases between them. Germline V gene data show CDR1 as KGHSH and CDR2 as LQKENI. CDR3 protein: CAKSPIGYTF. CDR3 nucleotides: TGTGCCAAATCCCCAATTGGCTACACCTTC.

This clonotype was counted between two and nine times. The CDR3 sequence: CASSFREQYF. The CDR3 nucleotides read TGCGCCAGCAGCTTTCGCGAGCAGTACTTC. The gene calls are TRBV5-1 and TRBJ2-7; D not resolved. The germline CDR1 and CDR2 sequences are SGHRS and YFSETQ. The CDR3 is 10 amino acids. Between the trimmed V and J ends, which lost 2 bases and 6 bases, there was a span of 3 bases.

The rearrangement joins TRBV7-6 to TRBJ1-5; tentative D call: TRBD1 (5 bases). From germline, CDR1 is SGHVS and CDR2 FNYEAQ. Between the trimmed V and J ends, which lost 2 bases and 5 bases, there was a span of 10 bases. This CDR3 is 14 amino acids long. This CDR3 is CASSLYGGDQPQHF. Written as DNA, the CDR3 is TGTGCCAGCAGCTTATATGGGGGGGATCAGCCCCAGCATTTT.

This rearrangement joins TRBV6-2 or TRBV6-3 to TRBJ2-3; no clear D. The CDR3 length is 14 residues. Germline CDR1 is MNHEY and CDR2 is SVGEGT. Trimming stripped 1 base from V and 0 bases from J, with 5 bases between. The CDR3 region has the DNA TGTGCCAGCAGTTACTACAGCAGCACAGATACGCAGTATTTT. Translation gives CASSYYSSTDTQYF.

In this sample, this clonotype turned up a few times. V is TRBV11-2 and J is TRBJ2-7; no clear D. This CDR3 is built from 15 residues. Germline V gene data show CDR1 as SGHAT and CDR2 as FQNNGV. V shed 2 bases and J shed 4 bases, with 15 bases lying between them. As DNA, the CDR3 is TGTGCCAGCAGCTTAAAAGGTCAAAAGAGTTACGAGCAGTACTTC. Its protein product is CASSLKGQKSYEQYF.

This clonotype occurred a few times. The CDR3 bases are TGTGCCAGCAGCCTGTACAGGGAAATGAACACCGGGGAGCTGTTTTTT. This gives the protein CASSLYREMNTGELFF. V and J are TRBV3-1 and TRBJ2-2, with D perhaps matching TRBD1 (6 bases). V lost 4 bases and J 1 base, leaving 13 bases between the germline ends. CDR1 is LGHDT, CDR2 YNNKEL, per germline (reference sequence). The CDR3 consists of 16 residues.

The V gene is TRBV5-1, the J gene TRBJ1-6, with D perhaps TRBD1 (5 bases). Trimming shortened V by 0 bases and J by 6 bases, and 13 bases separated the two germline ends. Germline V gives CDR1 SGHRS, CDR2 YFSETQ. This CDR3 has 16 residues. The CDR3 loop reads CASSLELGTANSPLHF. The CDR3, as DNA: TGCGCCAGCAGCTTGGAATTGGGGACCGCTAATTCACCCCTCCACTTT.

This clonotype was observed a handful of times. The chain uses TRBV6-2 or TRBV6-3 and TRBJ1-1, with D possibly matching TRBD1 (5 bases). V was cut by 7 bases and J by 5 bases, with 23 bases left in between. Germline CDR1 reads MNHEY; CDR2 reads SVGEGT. This CDR3 spans 16 amino acids. The CDR3 is CASMQGAVLIGTEAFF. CDR3 sequence (DNA): TGTGCCAGCATGCAGGGTGCGGTTCTAATAGGAACTGAAGCTTTCTTT.

The V and J genes are TRBV29-1 and TRBJ2-5, with TRBD2 identical over 7 bases. Germline-derived CDR1 and CDR2 are SQVTM and ANQGSEA. J gave up 1 base and V 4 bases, and 15 bases lay outside the gene matches. The CDR3 is 17 residues long. CDR3 in amino acids: CSVVRYSSGTRQETQYF. The CDR3 DNA reads as TGCAGCGTTGTTAGATACTCTAGCGGCACACGCCAAGAGACCCAGTACTTC.

J is TRBJ2-3 and V is TRBV20-1, with 9 bases aligning to TRBD1. J lost 6 bases, V lost 8 bases, and 6 bases had no gene match. Germline V lookup: CDR1 DFQATT, CDR2 SNEGSKA (reference sequence). This CDR3 is 12 amino acids long. CDR3 bases: TGCAGTCCACAGGGGGCCGTGGATACGCAGTATTTT. This translates into CSPQGAVDTQYF.

The J gene is TRBJ2-5, the V gene TRBV24-1, with D tentatively TRBD1 (6 bases). This CDR3 comprises 15 residues. Trimming took off 4 bases at V and 0 bases at J, with 11 bases between the two ends. CDR1 is KGHDR, CDR2 SFDVKD, per germline. This CDR3 reads CATSDPRTDQETQYF. CDR3 bases: TGTGCCACCAGTGACCCAAGGACAGACCAAGAGACCCAGTACTTC.

This chain connects TRBV9 to TRBJ1-4; D unclear. The V and J ends lost 3 bases and 7 bases respectively, with 16 bases between them. Germline CDR1 is SGDLS and CDR2 is YYNGEE. The CDR3 is 15 amino acids. CDR3 DNA: TGTGCCAGCAGCGACCCACGGGGTGAGGGTGAAAAACTGTTTTTT. Amino acids: CASSDPRGEGEKLFF.

This sequence joins TRBV20-1 and TRBJ2-2; tentatively, D is TRBD2 (5 bases). The V gene lost 0 bases and the J gene lost 5 bases, with 10 bases spanning the gap. Germline V gene sequence: CDR1 DFQATT, CDR2 SNEGSKA (reference sequence). The CDR3 loop spans 14 amino acids. The CDR3 loop reads CSAREGSSTGELFF. The CDR3, as DNA: TGCAGTGCTAGAGAGGGGAGCAGTACCGGGGAGCTGTTTTTT.

This clonotype occurred a few times. The chain links TRBV12-3 or TRBV12-4 to TRBJ2-3; 12 nucleotides match TRBD2. The CDR3 totals 18 residues. With 1 base clipped from V and 6 bases from J, the junction kept 11 bases outside the gene matches. CDR3 protein: CASSLGTRLAGVRDTQYF. The CDR3 DNA reads TGTGCCAGCAGTTTAGGGACAAGACTAGCGGGAGTGAGGGATACGCAGTATTTT.